A single sample is the source of the 5 T cell receptor beta chains below, sequenced in a study of regulatory T cells in long-lasting Graves disease. The time point: newly diagnosed GD, antithyroid drugs for less than 3 months. Extracted RNA from PBMCs served as the source of the TCR library. Construction of the TCR beta libraries employed iRepertoire HTBI primers in conjunction with Arm-PCR of CDR3 regions. TCRdb redid the calling of the multiplex PCR reads with MiXCR, one entry per CDR3 protein. The profile shows approximately 540,000 distinct CDR3 sequences, around 12% of them singletons. The data were also submitted as part of a second study, on T cells in Graves' hyperthyroidism and ophthalmopathy.

Source: peripheral blood mononuclear cells (PBMCs), taken at new diagnosis, from a patient treated with antithyroid drugs. These receptors were obtained from a woman in her twenties or thirties with Graves disease.

This clonotype turned up a few times. The J gene is TRBJ1-3, the V gene TRBV28; D gene uncertain. The CDR3 has 16 amino acids. The V gene lost 4 bases and the J gene lost 5 bases, with 18 bases spanning the gap. From germline, CDR1 is MDHEN and CDR2 SYDVKM. The CDR3 loop reads CASSSPRGKVRNTIYF. Here the CDR3 DNA reads TGTGCCAGCAGTTCCCCCCGGGGAAAAGTGCGAAACACCATATATTTT.

This clonotype has just a few counts. The chain combines TRBV6-1 with TRBJ1-2; a weak D match, TRBD1 (5 bases). Germline CDR1 is MNHNS and CDR2 is SASEGT. V lost 6 bases to trimming and J lost 7 bases, with 15 bases between them. The CDR3 spans 13 residues. The CDR3 here is CASRQATLFGYTF. DNA for the CDR3: TGTGCCAGCAGACAGGCTACCTTGTTTGGCTACACCTTC.

In its sample, this clonotype was seen once. A much larger clone lies a single base off, so this may be a read error. This sequence joins TRBV10-3 and TRBJ1-5; D gene uncertain. Per germline, CDR1 ENHRY and CDR2 SYGVKD. The CDR3 is 13 amino acids. For the CDR3, the DNA is TGTGCCATCAGTGAGTCTGAGTACCAGCCCCACCATTTT. Translated: CAISESEYQPHHF.

This clonotype was counted at least ten times. The chain couples TRBV11-2 to TRBJ2-2; D is ambiguous. V was clipped by 5 bases and J by 5 bases, with 12 bases between them. In germline, CDR1 is SGHAT, CDR2 FQNNGV. The CDR3 runs to 14 residues. The chain's CDR3 is CASSPTVRTGELFF. CDR3 bases: TGTGCCAGCAGCCCCACCGTCCGGACCGGGGAGCTGTTTTTT.

This clonotype was seen ten or more times. The chain employs TRBV12-3 or TRBV12-4 and TRBJ1-5; no clear D gene. V gave up 8 bases and J gave up 0 bases, with 14 bases separating them. The CDR3 is 15 amino acids. CDR3 sequence (DNA): TGTGCCAGCTCGGTCGGGTCTGCTAGCAATCAGCCCCAGCATTTT. Its protein product is CASSVGSASNQPQHF.